These 9 T cell receptor beta chains were all obtained from the same sample, sequenced in a study of blood T cell repertoires in COVID-19. TCRdb keeps only in-frame clones here, not all; method: immunoSEQ multiplex PCR. This table has roughly 130,000 clones, about nine tenths appearing once. Sample: peripheral blood. The receptors were gathered from a human donor with COVID-19, enrolled during active disease. The donor label of this sample is uncertain.

This clone was observed a handful of times. The chain uses TRBV5-1 and TRBJ1-2, with D unresolved. The V gene's germline CDR1 is SGHRS and CDR2 YFSETQ. There are 13 residues in the CDR3. V shed 0 bases and J shed 8 bases, with 11 bases lying between them. CDR3 loop: CASSLERVRGYTF. Here the CDR3 DNA reads TGCGCCAGCAGCTTGGAGAGGGTACGAGGCTACACCTTC.

This chain links TRBV20-1 with TRBJ2-3; 7 bases match TRBD2. Germline V gene sequence: CDR1 DFQATT, CDR2 SNEGSKA (reference sequence). V lost 3 bases to trimming and J lost 5 bases; unmatched junction nucleotides: 11. This CDR3 is built from 15 residues. The CDR3 spells CSASMQGGSGDTQYF. In nucleotides, the CDR3 is TGCAGTGCTAGTATGCAGGGAGGGAGTGGAGATACGCAGTATTTT.

The J gene is TRBJ2-3, the V gene TRBV4-1, with 8 bases lining up with TRBD2. The germline V gene has CDR1 MGHRA and CDR2 YSYEKL. J gave up 2 bases and V 0 bases, and 10 bases lay outside the gene matches. The CDR3 loop spans 18 amino acids. The CDR3 sequence: CASSQDPEVAGSTDTQYF. Here the CDR3 DNA reads TGCGCCAGCAGCCAAGACCCCGAGGTAGCGGGGTCCACAGATACGCAGTATTTT.

This chain links TRBV5-6 with TRBJ1-6; TRBD1 agrees at 9 bases. The germline V gene encodes CDR1 SGHDT and CDR2 YYEEEE. The V and J ends lost 3 bases and 7 bases, in that order; junction bases with no gene match: 2. This CDR3 comprises 14 residues. This CDR3 is CASSSGTGNSPLHF. The CDR3 DNA is TGTGCCAGCAGCTCCGGGACAGGGAATTCACCCCTCCACTTT.

This sequence joins TRBV3-1 (or the pseudogene TRBV3-2) and TRBJ1-1; no reliable D call. The V gene's germline CDR1 is LGHDT and CDR2 YNNKEL (reference sequence). This CDR3 is built from 12 residues. With 7 bases removed from V and 3 bases from J, the gap between germline ends came to 9 bases. The chain's CDR3 is CASIGEDTEAFF. The DNA of the CDR3 is TGTGCCAGCATCGGAGAAGACACTGAAGCTTTCTTT.

The chain has TRBV3-1 (or the pseudogene TRBV3-2) and TRBJ2-4; D gene unclear. Germline V gene data show CDR1 as LGHDT and CDR2 as YNNKEL (reference sequence). The CDR3 spans 13 residues. The V gene lost 1 base and the J gene lost 6 bases, with 7 bases spanning the gap. The CDR3 nucleotides are TGTGCCAGCAGCCAAGTAAACGGAAACATTCAGTACTTC. Its translation: CASSQVNGNIQYF.

This chain links TRBV11-2 with TRBJ2-5, with TRBD2 matching over 8 bases. Germline V gene lookup returns CDR1 SGHAT and CDR2 FQNNGV. This CDR3 is 16 amino acids long. With 5 bases clipped from V and 4 bases from J, the junction kept 12 bases outside the gene matches. Here the CDR3 reads CASSPFGRGGRETQYF. DNA for the CDR3: TGTGCCAGCAGCCCTTTCGGCCGGGGGGGACGAGAGACCCAGTACTTC.

This clone has a single count. This sequence joins TRBV21-1 and TRBJ2-7; the DNA was not compared with TRBD1, the D call given in the table. TRBV21-1 is classified as a pseudogene. The CDR3 loop spans 17 amino acids. In DNA form, the CDR3 reads TGTGCCAGCAGCAAAGAAACACCGGGACAGTTAATCTACGAGCAGTACTTC. Translating it yields CASSKETPGQLIYEQYF.

This rearrangement joins TRBV18 to TRBJ2-7; D call uncertain. Germline-derived CDR1 and CDR2 are KGHSH and LQKENI. Between the trimmed V and J ends, which lost 3 bases and 4 bases, there was a span of 10 bases. The CDR3 runs 13 residues. The CDR3: CASSPSSSYEQYF. CDR3 in DNA: TGTGCCAGCTCACCCAGTAGCTCTTACGAGCAGTACTTC.